This entry features one T cell receptor (beta chain) sequence. Treatment meaning: oral pan-JAK inhibitor, 5-10 mg twice daily. The data were obtained in a study of CD8+ T cells in alopecia areata. RNA extraction and reverse transcription yielded cDNA as sequencing template. Generated by immunoSEQ multiplex PCR, the TCRdb table keeps only in-frame clones and is missing some. Found here are a few hundred thousand clones, approximately 45% of them singletons; the top ten hold about 2.6%. This CDR3 has 14 residues. The germline gives CDR1 MNHEY, CDR2 SVGAGI. V lost 6 bases and J lost 7, with 15 bases in between.

Specimen: CD4+ T cells sorted from blood, collected at roughly week 38, from a patient treated with tofacitinib. The V gene is TRBV6-5, the J gene TRBJ1-4; D is undetermined. The sequence came from a human donor with alopecia areata. CDR3 bases: TGTGCCAGCAGGGCGGGGAGGGATAGTGAAAAACTGTTTTTT. As protein: CASRAGRDSEKLFF.